These 5 T cell receptor beta chains were sequenced from one sample in a study of blood T cell repertoires in COVID-19. Here immunoSEQ multiplex PCR was the method, and the copy in TCRdb shows in-frame clones only, minus some. The sample includes 300,000 to 400,000 clones, around nine tenths of them seen just once. The source material was PBMCs or T cells enriched from blood (not recorded which). The receptors shown here come from a man aged 55 to 70 who had recovered from COVID-19.

Points on this clone: In the same sample, other DNA sequences code for this CDR3. The chain employs TRBV19 and TRBJ2-3; 10 nucleotides align to TRBD2. V shed 6 bases and J 4 bases; nucleotides not matched to a gene: 1. The germline V gene has CDR1 LNHDA and CDR2 SQIVND (reference sequence). The CDR3 spans 13 residues. CDR3 sequence reads: CASRLAGSDTQYF. CDR3 sequence (DNA): TGTGCCAGTAGACTAGCGGGATCAGATACGCAGTATTTT.

V and J are TRBV3-1 (or the pseudogene TRBV3-2) and TRBJ1-3; possibly TRBD1 for D (5 bases). Germline V gives CDR1 LGHDT, CDR2 YNNKEL (reference sequence). The ends were cut back, 5 bases at V and 7 bases at J, with 27 bases in the middle. The CDR3 is 18 amino acids. The CDR3 spells CASSLGGSPGMRRNTIYF. The DNA for the CDR3 is TGTGCCAGCAGCTTGGGGGGTTCTCCGGGAATGCGTCGTAACACCATATATTTT.

The rearrangement joins TRBV7-2 to TRBJ1-2; a weak D match, TRBD1 (6 bases). Germline loops: CDR1 SGHTA, CDR2 FQGNSA. The CDR3 is made up of 17 amino acids. V was shortened by 5 bases and J by 0 bases, with 19 bases between the two germline ends. CDR3 nucleotide sequence: TGTGCCAGCAGCGAGGGGACACCCGTTACAGCTAACTATGGCTACACCTTC. Translated: CASSEGTPVTANYGYTF. Looking up the rest from reference TRBV7-2 and TRBJ1-2 gives the full variable domain: GAGVSQSPSNKVTEKGKDVELRCDPISGHTALYWYRQSLGQGLEFLIYFQGNSAPDKSGLPSDRFSAERTGGSVSTLTIQRTQQEDSAVYLCASSEGTPVTANYGYTFGSGTRLTVV.

The chain couples TRBV11-3 to TRBJ2-7; 7 bases agree with TRBD2. This CDR3 region has 15 residues. Germline trimming cut 2 bases from V and 2 bases from J; bases unmatched to any gene: 6. Germline assignment: CDR1 SGHNT and CDR2 YENEEA. This chain's CDR3 is CASSLPSSGPYEQYF. In DNA form, the CDR3 reads TGTGCCAGCAGCTTACCATCTAGCGGACCCTACGAGCAGTACTTC.

This rearrangement joins TRBV30 to TRBJ1-3; D not certain. CDR1 is GTSNPN and CDR2 is SVGIG in the germline V gene (reference sequence). The CDR3 contains 13 residues. V lost 1 base and J lost 0, with 4 bases in between. The CDR3 bases are TGTGCCTGGAGTGGTAACTCTGGAAACACCATATATTTT. This encodes CAWSGNSGNTIYF.